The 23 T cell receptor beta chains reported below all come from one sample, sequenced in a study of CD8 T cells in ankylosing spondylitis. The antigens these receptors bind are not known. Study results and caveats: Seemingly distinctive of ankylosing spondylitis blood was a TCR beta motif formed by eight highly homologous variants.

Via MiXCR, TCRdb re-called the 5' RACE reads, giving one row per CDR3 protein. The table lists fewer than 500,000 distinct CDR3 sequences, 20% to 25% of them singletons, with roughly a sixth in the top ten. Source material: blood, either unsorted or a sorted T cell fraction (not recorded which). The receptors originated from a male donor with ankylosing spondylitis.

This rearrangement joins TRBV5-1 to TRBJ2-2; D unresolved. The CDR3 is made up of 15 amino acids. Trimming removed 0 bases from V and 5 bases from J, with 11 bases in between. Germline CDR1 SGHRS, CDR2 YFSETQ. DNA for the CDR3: TGCGCCAGCAGCTTGGTGACGGGCGGAACCGGGGAGCTGTTTTTT. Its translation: CASSLVTGGTGELFF.

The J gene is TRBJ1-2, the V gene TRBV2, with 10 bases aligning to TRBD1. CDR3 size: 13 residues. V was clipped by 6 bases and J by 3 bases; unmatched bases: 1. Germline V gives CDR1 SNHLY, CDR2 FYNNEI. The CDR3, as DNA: TGTGCCAGCAGCGGGACAGGGGACTATGGCTACACCTTC. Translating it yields CASSGTGDYGYTF.

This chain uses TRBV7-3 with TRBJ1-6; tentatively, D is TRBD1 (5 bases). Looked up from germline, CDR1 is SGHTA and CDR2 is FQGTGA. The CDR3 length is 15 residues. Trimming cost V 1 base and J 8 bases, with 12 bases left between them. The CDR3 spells CASSLNPGSDSPLHF. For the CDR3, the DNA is TGTGCCAGCAGCTTAAACCCAGGGAGTGATTCACCCCTCCACTTT.

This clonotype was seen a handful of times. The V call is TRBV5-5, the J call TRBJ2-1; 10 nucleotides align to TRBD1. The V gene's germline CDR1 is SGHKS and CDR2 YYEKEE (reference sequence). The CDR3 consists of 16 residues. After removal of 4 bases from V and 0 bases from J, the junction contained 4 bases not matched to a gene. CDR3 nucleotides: TGTGCCAGCAGCGGGGGACAGGGGACCTCCTACAATGAGCAGTTCTTC. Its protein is CASSGGQGTSYNEQFF.

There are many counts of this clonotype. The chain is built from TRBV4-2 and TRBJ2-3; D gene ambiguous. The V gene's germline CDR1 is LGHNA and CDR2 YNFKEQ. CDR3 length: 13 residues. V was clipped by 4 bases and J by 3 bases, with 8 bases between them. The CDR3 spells CASSPDGTDTQYF. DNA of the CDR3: TGTGCCAGCAGCCCTGACGGTACAGATACGCAGTATTTT.

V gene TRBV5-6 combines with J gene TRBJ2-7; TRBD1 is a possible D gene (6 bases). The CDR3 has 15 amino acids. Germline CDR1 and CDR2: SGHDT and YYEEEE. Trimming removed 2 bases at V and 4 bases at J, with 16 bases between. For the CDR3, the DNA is TGTGCCAGCAGCTTTTATGGGGGCCCCCCTTACGAGCAGTACTTC. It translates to CASSFYGGPPYEQYF.

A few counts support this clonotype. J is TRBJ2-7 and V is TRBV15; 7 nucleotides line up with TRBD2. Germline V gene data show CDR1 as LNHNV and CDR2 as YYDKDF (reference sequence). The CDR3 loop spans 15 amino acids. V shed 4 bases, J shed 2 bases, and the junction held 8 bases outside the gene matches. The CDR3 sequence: CATSILGGYPYEQYF. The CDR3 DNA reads TGTGCCACCAGCATCTTGGGAGGGTACCCCTACGAGCAGTACTTC.

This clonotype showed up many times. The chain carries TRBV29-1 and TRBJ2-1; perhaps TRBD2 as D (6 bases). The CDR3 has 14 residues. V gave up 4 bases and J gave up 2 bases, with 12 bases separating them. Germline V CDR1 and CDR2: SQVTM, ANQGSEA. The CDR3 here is CSVVLAQTYNEQFF. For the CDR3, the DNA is TGCAGCGTTGTCCTAGCGCAGACCTACAATGAGCAGTTCTTC.

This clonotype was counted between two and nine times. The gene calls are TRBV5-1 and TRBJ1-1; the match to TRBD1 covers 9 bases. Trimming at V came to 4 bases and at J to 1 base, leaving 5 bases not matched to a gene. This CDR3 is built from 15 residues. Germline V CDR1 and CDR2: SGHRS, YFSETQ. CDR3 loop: CASSVEDRGNTEAFF. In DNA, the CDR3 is TGCGCCAGCAGCGTGGAGGACAGGGGGAACACTGAAGCTTTCTTT.

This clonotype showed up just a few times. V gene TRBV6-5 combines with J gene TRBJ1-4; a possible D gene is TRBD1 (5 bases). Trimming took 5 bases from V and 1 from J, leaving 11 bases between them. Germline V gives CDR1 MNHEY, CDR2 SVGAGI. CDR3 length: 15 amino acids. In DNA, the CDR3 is TGTGCCAGCAGTACCCGACAGCAAACTAATGAAAAACTGTTTTTT. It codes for CASSTRQQTNEKLFF.

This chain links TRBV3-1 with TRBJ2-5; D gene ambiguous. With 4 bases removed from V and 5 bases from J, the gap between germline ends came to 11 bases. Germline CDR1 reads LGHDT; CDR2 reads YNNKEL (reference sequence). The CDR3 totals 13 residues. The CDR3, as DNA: TGTGCCAGCAGCCTCCGACATGGCGAGACCCAGTACTTC. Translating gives CASSLRHGETQYF.

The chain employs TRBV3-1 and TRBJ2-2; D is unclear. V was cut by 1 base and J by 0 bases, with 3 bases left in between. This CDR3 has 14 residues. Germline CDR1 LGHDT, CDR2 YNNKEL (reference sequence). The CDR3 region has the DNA TGTGCCAGCAGCCAAGTGACGAACACCGGGGAGCTGTTTTTT. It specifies CASSQVTNTGELFF.

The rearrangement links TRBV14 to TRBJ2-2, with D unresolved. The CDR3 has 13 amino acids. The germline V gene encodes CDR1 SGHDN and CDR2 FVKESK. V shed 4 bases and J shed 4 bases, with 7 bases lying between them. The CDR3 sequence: CASSPRLTGELFF. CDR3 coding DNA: TGTGCCAGCAGCCCCCGTCTCACCGGGGAGCTGTTTTTT.

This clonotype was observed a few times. CDR3 nucleotides: TGCAGTGCAACATCTAGCGGGAGGACAGATACGCAGTATTTT. Protein: CSATSSGRTDTQYF. This chain connects TRBV20-1 to TRBJ2-3, with TRBD2 identical over 11 bases. Per germline, CDR1 DFQATT and CDR2 SNEGSKA (reference sequence). The V and J ends lost 6 bases and 3 bases, in that order; junction bases with no gene match: 5. The CDR3 is 14 amino acids.

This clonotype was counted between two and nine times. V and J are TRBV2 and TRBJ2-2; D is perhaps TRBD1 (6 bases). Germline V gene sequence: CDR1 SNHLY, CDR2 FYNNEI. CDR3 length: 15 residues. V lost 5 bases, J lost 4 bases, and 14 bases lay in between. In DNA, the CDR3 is TGTGCCAGCAGTAGTCAGGGGACACTCACCGGGGAGCTGTTTTTT. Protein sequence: CASSSQGTLTGELFF.

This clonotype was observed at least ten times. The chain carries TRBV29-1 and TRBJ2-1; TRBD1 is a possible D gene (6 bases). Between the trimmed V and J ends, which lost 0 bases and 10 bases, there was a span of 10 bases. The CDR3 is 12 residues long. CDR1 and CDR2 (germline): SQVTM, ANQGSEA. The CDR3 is CSVEEQGWEQFF. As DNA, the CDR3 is TGCAGCGTTGAAGAACAGGGATGGGAGCAGTTCTTC.

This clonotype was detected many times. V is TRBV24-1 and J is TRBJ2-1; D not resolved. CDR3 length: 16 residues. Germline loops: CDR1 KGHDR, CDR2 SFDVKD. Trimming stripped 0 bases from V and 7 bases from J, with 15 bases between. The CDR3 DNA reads TGTGCCACCAGTGATTTGCGTGTCGGCAGTGGGAATGAGCAGTTCTTC. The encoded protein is CATSDLRVGSGNEQFF.

CDR3 bases: TGTGCCAGCAGTGAACCCGGGACAGGGGCCCATTCACCCCTCCACTTT. Its protein is CASSEPGTGAHSPLHF. This chain uses TRBV28 with TRBJ1-6; 10 bases align to TRBD1. Germline loops: CDR1 MDHEN, CDR2 SYDVKM. This CDR3 is built from 16 residues. V lost 5 bases, J lost 8 bases, and 9 bases stayed unmatched. The full variable domain, rest sourced from reference TRBV28 and TRBJ1-6, is DVKVTQSSRYLVKRTGEKVFLECVQDMDHENMFWYRQDPGLGLRLIYFSYDVKMKEKGDIPEGYSVSREKKERFSLILESASTNQTSMYLCASSEPGTGAHSPLHFGNGTRLTVT.

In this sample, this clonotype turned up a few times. CDR3 loop: CAWSVGARAFF. The CDR3, as DNA: TGTGCCTGGAGTGTCGGGGCGCGAGCTTTCTTT. The chain employs TRBV30 and TRBJ1-1; tentative D call: TRBD1 (5 bases). Between the trimmed V and J ends, which lost 0 bases and 10 bases, there was a span of 9 bases. This CDR3 spans 11 amino acids. Germline V gene lookup returns CDR1 GTSNPN and CDR2 SVGIG (reference sequence).

For the CDR3, the DNA is TGTGCCACCAGGAAAACAGCGGAGCAGTACTTC. It is translated as CATRKTAEQYF. The chain combines TRBV24-1 with TRBJ2-7; D gene unclear. The germline CDR1 and CDR2 sequences are KGHDR and SFDVKD. This CDR3 spans 11 amino acids. Trimming shortened V by 7 bases and J by 7 bases, and 10 bases separated the two germline ends.

CDR3 region: CASSTGVGGANVLTF. CDR3 DNA sequence: TGCGCCAGCAGTACAGGGGTCGGTGGGGCCAACGTCCTGACTTTC. J is TRBJ2-6 and V is TRBV5-1; 7 bases are a match to TRBD1. Trimming removed 5 bases from V and 3 bases from J; junction bases left unmatched: 5. From germline, CDR1 is SGHRS and CDR2 YFSETQ. The CDR3 spans 15 residues.

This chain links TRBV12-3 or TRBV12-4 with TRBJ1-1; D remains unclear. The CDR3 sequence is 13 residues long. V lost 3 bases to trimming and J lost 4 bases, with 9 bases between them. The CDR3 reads CASSFWVSTEAFF. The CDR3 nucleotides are TGTGCCAGCAGTTTTTGGGTGAGCACTGAAGCTTTCTTT.

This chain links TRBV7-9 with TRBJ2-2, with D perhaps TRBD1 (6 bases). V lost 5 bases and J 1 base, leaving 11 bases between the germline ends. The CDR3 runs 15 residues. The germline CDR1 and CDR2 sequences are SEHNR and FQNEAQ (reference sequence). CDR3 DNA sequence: TGTGCCAGCAGCACTTGGACAGAGAACACCGGGGAGCTGTTTTTT. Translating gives CASSTWTENTGELFF.